These 21 T cell receptor beta chains were sequenced from one sample in a study of blood T cells in healthy people across ages. Together with a sample-barcoded 5' primer, a J-beta primer mix was included in a second PCR lasting about 6 to 11 cycles. TCRdb reprocessed the 5' RACE reads via MiXCR and lists one record per CDR3 protein. The sample has hundreds of thousands of distinct CDR3 sequences, approximately 48% seen once. The sequenced sample consisted of blood. The receptors were sampled from a man aged 55 to 70 in good health.

This sequence joins TRBV9 and TRBJ1-6; the D gene is possibly TRBD1 (5 bases). Germline V CDR1 and CDR2: SGDLS, YYNGEE. V lost 3 bases, J lost 13 bases, and 14 bases lay in between. This CDR3 region has 13 residues. DNA for the CDR3: TGTGCCAGCAGCGGAGGGACGCGCAGGCCCCTCCACTTT. It encodes CASSGGTRRPLHF.

A remark on this clonotype: The junction shows a germline mismatch at one end, possibly a read error. This chain links TRBV20-1 with TRBJ2-3; 8 bases map to TRBD2. The CDR3 totals 14 residues. CDR1 is DFQATT, CDR2 SNEGSKA, per germline (reference sequence). The CDR3 bases are TGCAGTGCTATAGGACTAGCTAGCATAGATACGCAGTATTTT. Protein: CSAIGLASIDTQYF.

This sequence joins TRBV6-1 and TRBJ2-5; 7 positions agree with TRBD2. The last part of the DNA fits TRBJ2-7 better; the J call may be wrong. CDR3 length: 15 residues. Germline lookup yields CDR1 MNHNS and CDR2 SASEGT. This chain's CDR3 is CASSSIGLAANEQYF. The CDR3 nucleotides are TGTGCCAGCAGTTCCATCGGGCTAGCGGCGAACGAGCAGTACTTC.

V is TRBV7-8 and J is TRBJ2-3, with D possibly TRBD1 on 5 matching bases. V gave up 5 bases and J gave up 5 bases, with 20 bases separating them. The CDR3 is 16 amino acids. CDR1 is SGHVS and CDR2 is FQNEAQ in the germline V gene. The CDR3 loop is CASSQLNRLERDTQYF. Here the CDR3 DNA reads TGTGCCAGCAGCCAACTGAACAGGCTGGAGCGAGATACGCAGTATTTT. The variable domain in full, with the rest retrieved from reference TRBV7-8 and TRBJ2-3, is GAGVSQSPRYKVAKRGQDVALRCDPISGHVSLFWYQQALGQGPEFLTYFQNEAQLDKSGLPSDRFFAERPEGSVSTLKIQRTQQEDSAVYLCASSQLNRLERDTQYFGPGTRLTVL.

This clonotype was seen a handful of times. The chain joins TRBV14 to TRBJ1-6, with D hard to call. The CDR3 sequence is 17 residues long. The V end lost 4 bases, the J end lost 0 bases, and 13 bases lay between the germline ends. Germline CDR1 reads SGHDN; CDR2 reads FVKESK. The CDR3 loop reads CASSPMSANSYNSPLHF. Here the CDR3 DNA reads TGTGCCAGCAGCCCGATGTCAGCGAACTCCTATAATTCACCCCTCCACTTT. The whole variable domain, filled in from reference TRBV14 and TRBJ1-6, reads EAGVTQFPSHSVIEKGQTVTLRCDPISGHDNLYWYRRVMGKEIKFLLHFVKESKQDESGMPNNRFLAERTGGTYSTLKVQPAELEDSGVYFCASSPMSANSYNSPLHFGNGTRLTVT.

A note on this clonotype: A read error may explain this, as a much larger clone is one base away. This chain joins TRBV29-1 and TRBJ2-1; D unresolved. The assigned J gene may be wrong: the sequence end matches TRBJ2-7 better. This CDR3 spans 13 amino acids. Germline values: CDR1 SQVTM, CDR2 ANQGSEA. The CDR3 sequence: CSVSVRIYNEQYF. The CDR3 bases are TGCAGCGTCTCCGTTCGGATCTACAATGAGCAGTACTTC.

This clonotype was found a few times. The chain joins TRBV4-1 to TRBJ1-4; D is perhaps TRBD1 (5 bases). The CDR3 is 15 residues long. The V end was cut by 3 bases, the J end by 2 bases, with 10 bases between. CDR1 MGHRA and CDR2 YSYEKL come from the germline V gene. The CDR3 DNA reads TGCGCCAGCAGCCATCGGGACGGGACTAATGAAAAACTGTTTTTT. Its protein product is CASSHRDGTNEKLFF.

This chain joins TRBV6-2 or TRBV6-3 and TRBJ2-5, with TRBD2 matching over 14 bases. The V segment lost 2 bases and the J segment 11 bases; nucleotides outside the gene matches: 7. From germline, CDR1 is MNHEY and CDR2 SVGEGT. The CDR3 totals 15 residues. CDR3 in amino acids: CASSYGLAGGPPQYF. Written as DNA, the CDR3 is TGTGCCAGCAGTTACGGACTAGCGGGGGGACCTCCTCAGTACTTC.

This rearrangement joins TRBV2 to TRBJ2-7, with D tentatively TRBD1 (5 bases). This CDR3 is built from 14 residues. Germline-derived CDR1 and CDR2 are SNHLY and FYNNEI. Trimming stripped 4 bases from V and 2 bases from J, with 12 bases between. The CDR3 bases are TGTGCCAGCAGTGTGGCGTTACAGGCCTACGAGCAGTACTTC. Its protein is CASSVALQAYEQYF.

This clonotype has more than one count but fewer than ten. This sequence joins TRBV4-3 and TRBJ1-4, with D unclear. CDR3 length: 17 amino acids. V dropped 0 bases and J dropped 3 bases, with 14 bases sitting between them. Germline V lookup: CDR1 LGHNA, CDR2 YSLEER. The CDR3 reads CASSQDWRSRSNEKLFF. The CDR3 coding sequence is TGCGCCAGCAGCCAAGATTGGCGGAGCAGGTCTAATGAAAAACTGTTTTTT.

The table lists this clonotype with a few counts. The chain combines TRBV24-1 with TRBJ2-5, with D possibly being TRBD1 (8 bases). Trimming shortened V by 0 bases and J by 3 bases, and 13 bases separated the two germline ends. The CDR3 length is 16 residues. Germline V gene lookup returns CDR1 KGHDR and CDR2 SFDVKD. CDR3 in DNA: TGTGCCACCAGTGATTTGCACAGGGGGAGGGAAGAGACCCAGTACTTC. Translation gives CATSDLHRGREETQYF.

The genes are TRBV2 and TRBJ1-2; 7 bases map to TRBD1. This CDR3 has 13 amino acids. CDR1 is SNHLY, CDR2 FYNNEI, per germline. Trimming at V came to 10 bases and at J to 3 bases, leaving 8 bases not matched to a gene. CDR3: CATKGAGDYGYTF. The CDR3 nucleotides are TGTGCCACCAAGGGGGCGGGGGACTATGGCTACACCTTC.

The chain joins TRBV10-3 to TRBJ1-2, with D uncertain. V dropped 6 bases and J dropped 4 bases, with 18 bases sitting between them. The V gene's germline CDR1 is ENHRY and CDR2 SYGVKD. The CDR3 runs to 15 residues. CDR3 amino acids: CAISDGLGAFYGYTF. In DNA form, the CDR3 reads TGTGCCATCAGCGATGGACTGGGAGCGTTCTATGGCTACACCTTC.

The J gene is TRBJ2-1, the V gene TRBV3-1; the D is unclear. The length of the CDR3 is 13 residues. Trimming took off 4 bases at V and 10 bases at J, with 14 bases between the two ends. Germline CDR1 is LGHDT and CDR2 is YNNKEL (reference sequence). CDR3: CASSPRSQGEQFF. CDR3 nucleotide sequence: TGTGCCAGCAGCCCGCGTTCACAAGGGGAGCAGTTCTTC.

This clonotype was detected a few times. The CDR3 DNA follows: TGCAGTGCGAACCGACAGGGCAACTATGGCTACACCTTC. This codes for CSANRQGNYGYTF. The V gene is TRBV20-1, the J gene TRBJ1-2; 7 bases fit TRBD1. CDR3 size: 13 residues. Per the germline V gene, CDR1 is DFQATT and CDR2 is SNEGSKA (reference sequence). V trimming: 6 bases; J trimming: 2 bases; junction bases outside the gene matches: 6.

The chain combines TRBV11-2 with TRBJ2-1, with 10 bases matching TRBD2. V gave up 4 bases and J gave up 15 bases; unmatched junction bases: 15. CDR3 length: 15 residues. Germline V gene sequence: CDR1 SGHAT, CDR2 FQNNGV. CDR3 sequence (DNA): TGTGCCAGCAGCTCGCGGGGGAGCGGGGGGGCCGGTCGGTTCTTC. Translated, it gives CASSSRGSGGAGRFF.

The chain has TRBV14 and TRBJ2-1, with 7 bases fitting TRBD1. The J call is doubtful: the DNA matches TRBJ2-7 better. CDR1 SGHDN and CDR2 FVKESK come from the germline V gene. This CDR3 contains 19 residues. The CDR3 loop is CASSAQTGTALSPYNEQYF. The DNA for the CDR3 is TGTGCCAGCAGCGCCCAGACCGGGACAGCCTTAAGTCCGTACAATGAGCAGTACTTC.

The chain couples TRBV9 to TRBJ1-2; possibly TRBD1 for D (5 bases). Germline V gives CDR1 SGDLS, CDR2 YYNGEE. V lost 3 bases, J lost 7 bases, and 13 bases lay in between. This CDR3 contains 13 residues. The CDR3 is CASSGTGEAGYTF. Here the CDR3 DNA reads TGTGCCAGCAGCGGGACGGGGGAGGCTGGCTACACCTTC.

J is TRBJ2-7 and V is TRBV9, with unresolved D. The CDR3 extends over 15 amino acids. The V gene's germline CDR1 is SGDLS and CDR2 YYNGEE. V dropped 0 bases and J dropped 0 bases, with 10 bases sitting between them. The CDR3 spells CASSVGQANSYEQYF. CDR3 in DNA: TGTGCCAGCAGCGTAGGTCAGGCCAACTCCTACGAGCAGTACTTC.

This clonotype has just a few counts. This chain uses TRBV28 with TRBJ1-3; perhaps TRBD1 as D (5 bases). Germline V gene sequence: CDR1 MDHEN, CDR2 SYDVKM. V lost 7 bases and J 3 bases, leaving 16 bases between the germline ends. The CDR3 is 15 amino acids. CDR3 loop: CASKTGTGVGNTIYF. CDR3 in DNA: TGTGCCAGCAAAACCGGGACGGGTGTTGGAAACACCATATATTTT.

This sequence joins TRBV7-2 and TRBJ2-5; no reliable D call. The CDR3 has 13 residues. V lost 3 bases and J lost 2, with 7 bases in between. The germline gives CDR1 SGHTA, CDR2 FQGNSA. The CDR3 DNA sequence: TGTGCCAGCAGCTTTTCAGTACAAGAGACCCAGTACTTC. Residues: CASSFSVQETQYF.